These 7 T cell receptor beta chains share one sample of origin, sequenced in a study of blood T cell repertoires in COVID-19. The protocol was immunoSEQ multiplex PCR, while the TCRdb copy is restricted to in-frame clones and leaves out a portion. The sample records more than 100,000 clones, over 85% being singletons. Sequenced sample: peripheral blood. The receptors were sampled from a woman at least 80 years old in a cohort sampled during active COVID-19.

This clone was observed once. V usage is TRBV7-9 and J usage is TRBJ2-1; 8 bases fit TRBD1. CDR3 length equals 19 residues. V lost 2 bases, J lost 5 bases, and 17 bases stayed unmatched. Germline CDR1 SEHNR, CDR2 FQNEAQ (reference sequence). The CDR3 loop reads CASSLSGRGLIPQNNEQFF. The CDR3 DNA follows: TGTGCCAGCAGCTTATCGGGCAGGGGGCTCATACCCCAGAACAATGAGCAGTTCTTC.

V usage is TRBV7-3 and J usage is TRBJ2-2; D gene unclear. Trimming stripped 4 bases from V and 1 base from J, with 4 bases between. This CDR3 is built from 13 residues. The germline CDR1 and CDR2 sequences are SGHTA and FQGTGA. CDR3 protein: CASSSLNTGELFF. The CDR3 bases are TGTGCCAGCAGCTCATTGAACACCGGGGAGCTGTTTTTT.

The gene calls are TRBV5-1 and TRBJ2-7, with D possibly matching TRBD1 (6 bases). With 5 bases removed from V and 6 bases from J, the gap between germline ends came to 12 bases. The germline V gene encodes CDR1 SGHRS and CDR2 YFSETQ. CDR3 length equals 12 residues. DNA of the CDR3: TGCGCCAGCAGGACAGGTTATTCCGAGCAGTACTTC. Its protein is CASRTGYSEQYF.

The chain recombines TRBV30 with TRBJ2-7, with D tentatively TRBD2 (5 bases). CDR1 is GTSNPN, CDR2 SVGIG, per germline (reference sequence). V was clipped by 4 bases and J by 0 bases, with 13 bases between them. The CDR3 loop spans 14 amino acids. CDR3 sequence reads: CAWTLGLSSYEQYF. CDR3 sequence (DNA): TGTGCCTGGACTCTTGGACTCAGCTCCTACGAGCAGTACTTC.

CDR3 sequence reads: CASSIVNRQGSSPLHF. CDR3 nucleotide sequence: TGTGCCAGTAGTATTGTGAATCGGCAGGGCTCATCACCCCTCCACTTT. This chain uses TRBV19 with TRBJ1-6; perhaps TRBD1 as D (5 bases). CDR3 size: 16 residues. The V gene's germline CDR1 is LNHDA and CDR2 SQIVND (reference sequence). V lost 3 bases, J lost 10 bases, and 19 bases lay in between.

This clone occurred a few times. An end of the junction differs from the germline gene, which may be a read error. The chain links TRBV28 to TRBJ1-1, with 9 positions matching TRBD1. The CDR3 runs 14 residues. Germline assignment: CDR1 MDHEN and CDR2 SYDVKM. This CDR3 is CASSPTGGQGNVGF. CDR3 DNA sequence: TGTGCCAGCAGTCCGACGGGGGGACAGGGTAATGTAGGGTTT.

The chain has TRBV11-2 and TRBJ2-7, with D possibly matching TRBD1 (5 bases). Germline lookup yields CDR1 SGHAT and CDR2 FQNNGV. V was cut by 4 bases and J by 2 bases, with 18 bases left in between. The CDR3 consists of 16 residues. CDR3 sequence reads: CASSSNDSPRPYEQYF. In nucleotides, the CDR3 is TGTGCCAGCAGCTCTAATGACAGCCCCCGTCCCTACGAGCAGTACTTC.